This entry features one TCR beta chain sequence. Produced via immunoSEQ multiplex PCR; TCRdb's table is partial and in-frame only. The sample has 310,000 or so clones, roughly 90% seen once; the top ten hold about 11%. V trimming: 5 bases; J trimming: 5 bases; junction bases outside the gene matches: 3. CDR1 is PRHDT, CDR2 FYEKMQ, per germline (reference sequence). There are 14 residues in the CDR3. This sample is part of a study of blood T cell repertoires in COVID-19. This clonotype originated in a young woman with COVID-19, enrolled during active disease. The chain couples TRBV13 to TRBJ2-7; 13 bases are shared with TRBD2. Material for sequencing was peripheral blood. CDR3 region: CASSHGTSGNEQYF. The CDR3, as DNA: TGTGCCAGCAGCCATGGGACTAGCGGGAACGAGCAGTACTTC.